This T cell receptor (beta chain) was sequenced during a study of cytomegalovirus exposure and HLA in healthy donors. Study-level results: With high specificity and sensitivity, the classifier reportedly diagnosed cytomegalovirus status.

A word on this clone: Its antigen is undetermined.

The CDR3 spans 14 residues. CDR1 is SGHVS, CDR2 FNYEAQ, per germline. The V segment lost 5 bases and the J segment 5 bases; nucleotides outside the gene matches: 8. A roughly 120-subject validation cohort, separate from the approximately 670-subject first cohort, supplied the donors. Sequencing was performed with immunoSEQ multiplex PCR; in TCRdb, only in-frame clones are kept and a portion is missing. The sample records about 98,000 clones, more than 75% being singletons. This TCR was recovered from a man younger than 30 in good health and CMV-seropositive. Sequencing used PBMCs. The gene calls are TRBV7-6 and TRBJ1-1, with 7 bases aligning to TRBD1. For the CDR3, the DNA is TGTGCCAGCAGCCCGCAGGGGGATGGGACTGAAGCTTTCTTT. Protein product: CASSPQGDGTEAFF.